This T cell receptor (beta chain) was identified during a study of post-analysis software for immune sequencing data (dated by TCRdb to about 2015). As for the study more broadly: Relapsing-remitting, secondary progressive and progressive-relapsing multiple sclerosis were recorded as disease courses, and subtype annotation was lacking for some patients. A subset of samples was prepared in parallel using single-end sample barcoding, then pooled and co-amplified after Illumina adapter ligation. The patient repertoires were compared against approximately eleven previously published healthy control repertoires obtained from donors aged about 6 to 28 years.

To demonstrate the VDJtools post-analysis software, TCR beta repertoires were profiled from the peripheral blood of some 12 young patients with multiple sclerosis. The multiple sclerosis patients were children and adolescents ranging in age from about 6 to 16 years. Comments on this clonotype: The specificity of this receptor is unknown. Per-nucleotide qualities are absent, and no much larger clonotype sits a single base away.

Libraries were built with PCR. For sequencing, an Illumina HiSeq 2500 was employed. To reduce PCR and sequencing biases, unique molecular identifiers were built into the TCR beta cDNA libraries. Roughly 0.5 million cDNA molecules were obtained per 1 to 10 million input T cells, so each molecule approximated one T cell. The patient libraries were prepared and sequenced using the same protocol as the earlier healthy control dataset. Samples belonging to the same batch were prepared together, multiplexed and sequenced on a shared HiSeq lane. The study's own analysis went as follows. MIGEC handled the raw barcoded reads, throwing out single-read molecular identifier groups before consensus assembly and CDR3 extraction. VDJtools was used for post-analysis of the clonotype tables, and diversity was normalized by down-sampling every dataset to the size of the smallest sample. Repertoire overlap clustering matched CDR3 amino acid but not nucleotide sequences to correct batch-related cross-sample contamination. The raw public data were reprocessed by TCRdb itself: fastp quality trimming at Q25, MiXCR clonotype calling, in-frame beta chains only. Rows with one shared CDR3 protein collapse into an entry with the most common genes and DNA. None of the V and J calls come from the authors' own analysis; TCRdb made them. The sample table lists hundreds of thousands of distinct CDR3 sequences, roughly 58% of them with a count of one. The leading ten clones occupy 4.6% of the sample.

Study-wide findings and limitations: Patients showed significantly higher frequencies than controls for about 5 TRBV segments, among them TRBV5-6, TRBV5-1 and TRBV20-1. Normalized Chao1 diversity was significantly lower in multiple sclerosis patients than controls, suggesting substantial peripheral T-cell clonal expansion. Direct clustering with F measure revealed strong co-clustering of samples prepared in the same batch, which led to a batch-effect correction. The control group was slightly older than the multiple sclerosis patient group.

CDR1 and CDR2 are read off the germline V gene (reference sequence) as SEHNR and FQNEAQ. The V end loses 3 bases and the J end loses 4 bases, and a stretch of 13 bases separates them. Measured from the cysteine to the phenylalanine, the CDR3 is 15 residues long. The only DNA kept is the CDR3, 45 bases in frame from the first base. This TCR was sampled from a girl between 5 and 17 years old with multiple sclerosis. Here the chain combines TRBV7-9 and TRBJ1-5, with no confidently assigned D gene. Sequenced sample: blood. CDR3 sequence: CASSFGWQSNQPQHF. The DNA sequence is as follows: TGTGCCAGCAGCTTCGGTTGGCAGAGTAATCAGCCCCAGCATTTT.